The TCR beta chain described here comes from a study of CD8 T cells in Susac syndrome. The CDR3 consists of 12 residues. With 5 bases clipped from V and 4 bases from J, the junction kept 4 bases outside the gene matches. Germline V gene data show CDR1 as SQVTM and CDR2 as ANQGSEA. An input of about 0.45 to 1 ug of RNA was subjected to reverse transcription using random hexamers. Coverage of TCR beta CDR3 amplification by immunoSEQ multiplex PCR extended to 54 Vbeta and 13 Jbeta. TCRdb itself ran the immunoSEQ multiplex PCR reads through MiXCR, one entry per CDR3 protein. The repertoire holds about 150,000 distinct CDR3 sequences, with about 95% as singletons.

V gene TRBV29-1 combines with J gene TRBJ1-1; 7 positions match TRBD1. The sample was CD8+ T cells from PBMCs. This clonotype was sampled from a human donor with multiple sclerosis. The CDR3 DNA is TGCAGCGTTCAGAACAGGGGCACTGAAGCTTTCTTT. It yields the protein CSVQNRGTEAFF.